The source of this T cell receptor (beta chain) is a study of OX40 agonist ivuxolimab in advanced cancers. Study background: Having had anti-PD-1, anti-PD-L1 or anti-CTLA-4 therapy before was allowed, and approximately 40% had some.

Germline CDR1 reads SGHRS; CDR2 reads YFSETQ. Losses at the gene ends were 4 bases for V and 4 bases for J; bases not matched to a gene: 13. CDR3 length: 18 residues. With regard to this clone: Antigen unknown.

Study conclusions and caveats: On average, CD8+ T cells showed a greater number of expanded clones than CD4+. In the 0.1 to 3.0 mg/kg range, CD4+ and CD8+ blood T cells had expanded clonally by week 6.

The table came from immunoSEQ multiplex PCR; TCRdb's copy has only in-frame clones and leaves some out. The sample has approximately 100,000 clones, roughly 91% seen once. Excluded were patients having autoimmune disease history or systemic immunosuppression. The receptor was isolated from an adult with an advanced solid tumor such as melanoma, head and neck, liver or kidney cancer. This material consisted of CD4+ or CD8+ T cells sorted from blood, taken in a trial of the OX40 agonist ivuxolimab. The chain combines TRBV5-1 with TRBJ2-5; TRBD2 aligns across 13 bases. The CDR3 is CASSPKPAGLAGRETQYF. In nucleotides, the CDR3 is TGCGCCAGCAGCCCCAAACCCGCGGGACTAGCGGGGAGAGAGACCCAGTACTTC. The whole variable domain, filled in from reference TRBV5-1 and TRBJ2-5, reads KAGVTQTPRYLIKTRGQQVTLSCSPISGHRSVSWYQQTPGQGLQFLFEYFSETQRNKGNFPGRFSGRQFSNSRSEMNVSTLELGDSALYLCASSPKPAGLAGRETQYFGPGTRLLVL.